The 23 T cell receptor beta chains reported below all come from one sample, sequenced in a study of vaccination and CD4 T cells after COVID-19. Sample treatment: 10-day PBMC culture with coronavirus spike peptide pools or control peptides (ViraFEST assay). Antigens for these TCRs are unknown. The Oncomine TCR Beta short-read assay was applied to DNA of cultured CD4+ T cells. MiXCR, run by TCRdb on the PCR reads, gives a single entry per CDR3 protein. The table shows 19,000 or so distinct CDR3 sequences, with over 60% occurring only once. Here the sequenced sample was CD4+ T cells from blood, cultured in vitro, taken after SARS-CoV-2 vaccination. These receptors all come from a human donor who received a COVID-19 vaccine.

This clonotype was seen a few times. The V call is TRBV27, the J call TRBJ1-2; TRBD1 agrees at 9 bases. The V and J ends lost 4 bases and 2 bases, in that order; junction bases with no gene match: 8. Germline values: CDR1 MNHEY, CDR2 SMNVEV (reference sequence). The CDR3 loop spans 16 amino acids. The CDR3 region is CASSSTRTGVNYGYTF. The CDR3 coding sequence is TGTGCCAGCAGTTCGACCCGGACAGGGGTAAACTATGGCTACACCTTC.

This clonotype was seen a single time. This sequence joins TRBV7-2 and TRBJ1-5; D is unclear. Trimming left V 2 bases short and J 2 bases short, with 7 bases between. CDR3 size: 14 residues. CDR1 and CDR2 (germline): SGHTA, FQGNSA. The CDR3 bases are TGTGCCAGCAGCTTACCGGGCCGCAATCAGCCCCAGCATTTT. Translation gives CASSLPGRNQPQHF.

The DNA of the CDR3 is TGCGCCAGCAGCTTGGTATCAGGGGGCTTGGTAGAGGGCTACACCTTC. Protein product: CASSLVSGGLVEGYTF. The chain has TRBV5-1 and TRBJ1-2, with 8 bases lining up with TRBD1. Looked up from germline, CDR1 is SGHRS and CDR2 is YFSETQ. The CDR3 covers 16 residues. With 0 bases clipped from V and 8 bases from J, the junction kept 12 bases outside the gene matches.

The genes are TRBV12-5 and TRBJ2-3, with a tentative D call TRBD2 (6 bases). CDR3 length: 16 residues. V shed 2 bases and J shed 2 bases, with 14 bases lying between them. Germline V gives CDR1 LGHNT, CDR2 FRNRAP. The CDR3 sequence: CASGLISAGNTDTQYF. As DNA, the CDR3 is TGTGCTAGTGGTTTGATCTCGGCGGGGAACACAGATACGCAGTATTTT.

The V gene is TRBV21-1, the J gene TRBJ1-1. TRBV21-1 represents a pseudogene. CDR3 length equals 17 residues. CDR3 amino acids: CASSKLSVTAVNTEAFF. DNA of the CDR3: TGTGCCAGCAGCAAACTTTCGGTCACGGCTGTGAACACTGAAGCTTTCTTT.

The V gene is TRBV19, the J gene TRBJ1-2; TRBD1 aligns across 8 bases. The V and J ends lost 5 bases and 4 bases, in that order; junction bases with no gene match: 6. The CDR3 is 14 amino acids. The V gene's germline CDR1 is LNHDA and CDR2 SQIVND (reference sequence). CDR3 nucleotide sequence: TGTGCCAGTAGTTCCGGGACAGGCTTCTATGGCTACACCTTC. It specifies CASSSGTGFYGYTF.

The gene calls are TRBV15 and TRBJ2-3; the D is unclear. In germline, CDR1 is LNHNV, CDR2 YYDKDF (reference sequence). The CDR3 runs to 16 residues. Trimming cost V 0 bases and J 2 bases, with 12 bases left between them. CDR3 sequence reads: CATSRDGQDLTDTQYF. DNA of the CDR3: TGTGCCACCAGCAGAGATGGGCAGGACCTCACAGATACGCAGTATTTT. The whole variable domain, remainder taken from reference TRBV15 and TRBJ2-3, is DAMVIQNPRYQVTQFGKPVTLSCSQTLNHNVMYWYQQKSSQAPKLLFHYYDKDFNNEADTPDNFQSRRPNTSFCFLDIRSPGLGDTAMYLCATSRDGQDLTDTQYFGPGTRLTVL.

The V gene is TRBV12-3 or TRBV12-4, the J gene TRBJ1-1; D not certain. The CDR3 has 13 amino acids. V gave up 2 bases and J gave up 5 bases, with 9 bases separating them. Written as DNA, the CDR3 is TGTGCCAGCAGTTTATATCTAGGGACTGAAGCTTTCTTT. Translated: CASSLYLGTEAFF.

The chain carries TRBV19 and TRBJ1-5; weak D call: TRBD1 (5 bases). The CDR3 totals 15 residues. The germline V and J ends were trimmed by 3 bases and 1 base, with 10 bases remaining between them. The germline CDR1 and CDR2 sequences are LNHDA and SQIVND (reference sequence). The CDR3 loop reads CASSMGRMSNQPQHF. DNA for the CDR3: TGTGCCAGTAGTATGGGACGGATGAGCAATCAGCCCCAGCATTTT. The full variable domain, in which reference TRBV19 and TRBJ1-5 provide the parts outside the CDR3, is DGGITQSPKYLFRKEGQNVTLSCEQNLNHDAMYWYRQDPGQGLRLIYYSQIVNDFQKGDIAEGYSVSREKKESFPLTVTSAQKNPTAFYLCASSMGRMSNQPQHFGDGTRLSIL.

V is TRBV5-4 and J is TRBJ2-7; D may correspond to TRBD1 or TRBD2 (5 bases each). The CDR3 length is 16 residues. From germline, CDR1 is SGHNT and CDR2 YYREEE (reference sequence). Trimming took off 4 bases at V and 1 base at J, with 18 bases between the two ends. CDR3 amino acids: CASSQVGRGGSYEQYF. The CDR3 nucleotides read TGTGCCAGCAGCCAGGTGGGACGGGGCGGGTCCTACGAGCAGTACTTC. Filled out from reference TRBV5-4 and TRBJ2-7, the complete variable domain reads ETGVTQSPTHLIKTRGQQVTLRCSSQSGHNTVSWYQQALGQGPQFIFQYYREEENGRGNFPPRFSGLQFPNYSSELNVNALELDDSALYLCASSQVGRGGSYEQYFGPGTRLTVT.

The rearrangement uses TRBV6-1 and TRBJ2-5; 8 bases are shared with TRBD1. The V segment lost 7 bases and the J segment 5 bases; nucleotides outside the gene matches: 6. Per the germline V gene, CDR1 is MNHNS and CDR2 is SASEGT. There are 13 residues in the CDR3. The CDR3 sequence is CASNRGRWETQYF. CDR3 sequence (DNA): TGTGCCAGCAACAGGGGGAGATGGGAGACCCAGTACTTC.

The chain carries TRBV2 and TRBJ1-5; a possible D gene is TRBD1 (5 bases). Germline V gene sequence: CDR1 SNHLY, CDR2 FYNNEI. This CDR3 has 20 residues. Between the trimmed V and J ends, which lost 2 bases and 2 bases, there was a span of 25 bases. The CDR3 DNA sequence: TGTGCCAGCAGTGAAAAAAGGGTAGCAGGGAGACATTTCGGCAATCAGCCCCAGCATTTT. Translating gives CASSEKRVAGRHFGNQPQHF.

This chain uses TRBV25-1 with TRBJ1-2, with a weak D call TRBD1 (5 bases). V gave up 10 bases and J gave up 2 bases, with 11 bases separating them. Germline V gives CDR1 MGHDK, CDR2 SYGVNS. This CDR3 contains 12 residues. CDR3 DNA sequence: TGTGCCACCCGCGGGGCGAACTATGGCTACACCTTC. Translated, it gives CATRGANYGYTF.

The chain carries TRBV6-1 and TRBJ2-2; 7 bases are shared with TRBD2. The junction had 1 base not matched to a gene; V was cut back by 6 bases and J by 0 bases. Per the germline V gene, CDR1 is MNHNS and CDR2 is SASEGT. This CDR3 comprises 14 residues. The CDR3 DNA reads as TGTGCCAGCAGACTAGCGTCGAACACCGGGGAGCTGTTTTTT. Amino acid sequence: CASRLASNTGELFF.

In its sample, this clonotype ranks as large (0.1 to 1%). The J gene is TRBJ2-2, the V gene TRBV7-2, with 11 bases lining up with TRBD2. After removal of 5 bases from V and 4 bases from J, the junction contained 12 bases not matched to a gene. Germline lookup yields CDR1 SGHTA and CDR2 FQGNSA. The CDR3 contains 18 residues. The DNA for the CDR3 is TGTGCCAGCAGCCCATCTAGCGGGGGGCCACGAGGCACCGGGGAGCTGTTTTTT. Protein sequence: CASSPSSGGPRGTGELFF.

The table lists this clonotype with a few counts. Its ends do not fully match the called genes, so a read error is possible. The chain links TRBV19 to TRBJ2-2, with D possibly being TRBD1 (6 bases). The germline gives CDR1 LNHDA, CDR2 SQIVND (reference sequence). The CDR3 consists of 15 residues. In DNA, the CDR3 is TGTGCCAGCAGTACAGGGTCTGCGAACACCGGGGAGCTGTTTTTT. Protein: CASSTGSANTGELFF. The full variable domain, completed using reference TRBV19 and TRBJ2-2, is DGGITQSPKYLFRKEGQNVTLSCEQNLNHDAMYWYRQDPGQGLRLIYYSQIVNDFQKGDIAEGYSVSREKKESFPLTVTSAQKNPTAFYLCASSTGSANTGELFFGEGSRLTVL.

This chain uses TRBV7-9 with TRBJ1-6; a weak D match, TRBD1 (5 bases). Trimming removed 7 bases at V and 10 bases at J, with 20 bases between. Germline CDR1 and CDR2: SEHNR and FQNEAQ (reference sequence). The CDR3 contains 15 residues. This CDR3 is CASIPGRDVGSPLHF. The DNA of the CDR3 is TGTGCCAGCATCCCCGGCCGGGACGTAGGGTCACCCCTCCACTTT.

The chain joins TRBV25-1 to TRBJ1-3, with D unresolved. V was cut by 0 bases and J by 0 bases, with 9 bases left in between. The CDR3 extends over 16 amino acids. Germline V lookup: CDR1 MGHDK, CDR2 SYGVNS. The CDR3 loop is CASSEYRTFSGNTIYF. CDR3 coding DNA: TGTGCCAGCAGTGAATACCGGACCTTCTCTGGAAACACCATATATTTT.

The CDR3 DNA sequence: TGTGCCATCAGTGAACATGAGTCAGGGACCTACACCTTC. Amino acid sequence: CAISEHESGTYTF. The J gene is TRBJ1-2, the V gene TRBV10-3; TRBD1 is a possible D gene (5 bases). The V and J ends lost 3 bases and 10 bases respectively, with 15 bases between them. The CDR3 is 13 amino acids. Germline V gene lookup returns CDR1 ENHRY and CDR2 SYGVKD.

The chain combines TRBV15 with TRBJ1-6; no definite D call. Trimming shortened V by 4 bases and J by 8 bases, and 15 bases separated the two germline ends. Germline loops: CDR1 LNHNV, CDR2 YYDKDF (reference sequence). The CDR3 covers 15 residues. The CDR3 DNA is TGTGCCACCAGCATTCCGGGCCCGAGAGATTCACCCCTCCACTTT. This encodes CATSIPGPRDSPLHF.

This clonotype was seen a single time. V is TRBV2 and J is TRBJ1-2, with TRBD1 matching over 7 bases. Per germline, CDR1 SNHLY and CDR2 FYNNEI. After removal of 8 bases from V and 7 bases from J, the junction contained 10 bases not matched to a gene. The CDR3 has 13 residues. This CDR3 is CASSRDSSGGYTF. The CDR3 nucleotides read TGTGCCAGCTCTCGGGACAGTAGCGGTGGCTACACCTTC.

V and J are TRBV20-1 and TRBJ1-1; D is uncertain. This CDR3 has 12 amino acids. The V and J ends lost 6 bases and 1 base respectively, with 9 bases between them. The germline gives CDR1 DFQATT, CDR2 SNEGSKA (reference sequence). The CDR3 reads CSALVPNTEAFF. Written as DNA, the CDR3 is TGCAGTGCCCTGGTCCCGAACACTGAAGCTTTCTTT.

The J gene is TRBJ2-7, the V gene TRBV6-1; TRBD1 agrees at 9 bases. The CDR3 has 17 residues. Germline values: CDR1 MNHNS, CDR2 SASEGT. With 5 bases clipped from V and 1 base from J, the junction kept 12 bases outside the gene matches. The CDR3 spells CASSRLTTGGQSYEQYF. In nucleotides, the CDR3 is TGTGCCAGCAGTCGGCTTACTACAGGGGGCCAGTCCTACGAGCAGTACTTC.